The next 2 T cell receptor beta chains were all read from a single sample in a study of cytomegalovirus exposure and HLA in healthy donors. Primers included in the PCR were 60 Vbeta and 13 Jbeta primers. The method was immunoSEQ multiplex PCR; TCRdb's version includes in-frame clones alone and lacks a portion of them. The table shows 120,000 to 150,000 clones, with around 80% occurring only once. Source material: PBMCs. The source of these receptors is a boy between 2 and 15 years old in good health and CMV-seronegative.

This chain connects TRBV15 to TRBJ1-4, with D uncertain. V lost 2 bases and J 7 bases, leaving 8 bases between the germline ends. The CDR3 sequence is 13 residues long. CDR1 is LNHNV, CDR2 YYDKDF, per germline (reference sequence). The CDR3 nucleotides are TGTGCCACCAGCAGACTACAGAGTGAAAAACTGTTTTTT. This sequence encodes CATSRLQSEKLFF. Full variable domain (rest looked up from reference TRBV15 and TRBJ1-4): DAMVIQNPRYQVTQFGKPVTLSCSQTLNHNVMYWYQQKSSQAPKLLFHYYDKDFNNEADTPDNFQSRRPNTSFCFLDIRSPGLGDTAMYLCATSRLQSEKLFFGSGTQLSVL.

This clone was recorded only once. One end of the junction is discordant with germline, which a read error may explain. DNA for the CDR3: TGTGCCAGTAGCTTTTATCAGGGGGCGGGTGAAGCTTTCTTT. It specifies CASSFYQGAGEAFF. The chain uses TRBV7-9 and TRBJ1-1; TRBD1 aligns across 8 bases. This CDR3 comprises 14 residues. Germline assignment: CDR1 SEHNR and CDR2 FQNEAQ (reference sequence).